This entry lists 2 T cell receptor beta chains sequenced from one sample in a study of T-cell reconstitution after alpha-beta-depleted transplantation in children. Preparation of the TCRbeta library used unique molecular identifiers. TCRdb redid the calling of the PCR reads with MiXCR, one entry per CDR3 protein. The repertoire holds some 840,000 distinct CDR3 sequences, with approximately 15% as singletons. Sample: PBMCs, mostly from graft donor cells, taken 360 days after TCRalphabeta/CD19-depleted stem cell transplant. These receptor sequences come from a male patient aged 10 to 17 who had a stem cell transplant for acute lymphoblastic leukemia, so the T cells may come from the graft donor.

This clonotype came up a few times. The rearrangement uses TRBV3-1 and TRBJ1-3; D remains ambiguous. The CDR3 has 14 residues. V dropped 2 bases and J dropped 10 bases, with 15 bases sitting between them. CDR1 and CDR2 (germline): LGHDT, YNNKEL (reference sequence). CDR3 DNA sequence: TGTGCCAGCAGCCAAACCGCCAGTTCTGGGACCATATATTTT. As protein: CASSQTASSGTIYF.

The chain uses TRBV27 and TRBJ1-1, with D tentatively TRBD1 (5 bases). Trimming cost V 7 bases and J 6 bases, with 9 bases left between them. Germline V CDR1 and CDR2: MNHEY, SMNVEV (reference sequence). There are 11 residues in the CDR3. CDR3 loop: CASTQGSEAFF. The CDR3 DNA reads as TGTGCCAGCACCCAGGGTTCTGAAGCTTTCTTT.